The source of this T cell receptor beta chain is a study of blood T cell repertoires in COVID-19. Repertoires were generated with immunoSEQ multiplex PCR, while TCRdb's copy carries only in-frame clones and drops some. The repertoire holds fewer than 150,000 clones, with around 90% as singletons. The receptor's source is a woman between 55 and 75 years old with COVID-19, enrolled during active disease. The sequenced material came from peripheral blood.

DNA of the CDR3: TGTGCCAGCAGACAACAGAGCTCTGGAAACACCATATATTTT. Residues: CASRQQSSGNTIYF. This chain uses TRBV11-2 with TRBJ1-3; no clear D gene. V was trimmed by 6 bases and J by 0 bases, leaving 9 bases between them. CDR3 size: 14 residues. Germline V lookup: CDR1 SGHAT, CDR2 FQNNGV.